A single sample gave rise to the 27 T cell receptor beta chains below, sequenced in a study of blood T cell repertoires in COVID-19. Sequencing was performed with immunoSEQ multiplex PCR; in TCRdb, only in-frame clones are kept and a portion is missing. The sample lists 150,000 to 200,000 clones, around 87% seen once, with about 0.95% in the top ten. Sequenced: peripheral blood. Receptors originate from a young woman who had recovered from COVID-19.

The chain employs TRBV19 and TRBJ2-7; 10 bases are a match to TRBD1. The CDR3 is made up of 15 amino acids. J lost 2 bases, V lost 3 bases, and 4 bases had no gene match. Germline-derived CDR1 and CDR2 are LNHDA and SQIVND (reference sequence). The CDR3 nucleotides are TGTGCCAGTAGTATCAGACAGGGGGCCGCCTACGAGCAGTACTTC. This encodes CASSIRQGAAYEQYF.

The V and J genes are TRBV7-2 and TRBJ2-7, with unresolved D. Germline values: CDR1 SGHTA, CDR2 FQGNSA. The V gene lost 2 bases and the J gene lost 3 bases, with 8 bases spanning the gap. The CDR3 has 13 residues. CDR3 DNA sequence: TGTGCCAGCAGCTTAAACTTCATCTACGAGCAGTACGTC. This gives the protein CASSLNFIYEQYV.

This chain links TRBV5-6 with TRBJ1-1; 11 bases match TRBD1. V gave up 2 bases and J gave up 4 bases; unmatched junction bases: 16. Germline V lookup: CDR1 SGHDT, CDR2 YYEEEE. This CDR3 is 19 amino acids long. CDR3 protein: CASSLARAGTGGFITEAFF. CDR3 sequence (DNA): TGTGCCAGCAGCTTAGCCCGTGCCGGGACAGGGGGTTTTATCACTGAAGCTTTCTTT.

J is TRBJ2-3 and V is TRBV7-2; D is perhaps TRBD1 (5 bases). With 1 base removed from V and 3 bases from J, the gap between germline ends came to 11 bases. From germline, CDR1 is SGHTA and CDR2 FQGNSA. This CDR3 has 15 amino acids. The CDR3 region is CASSLDGQGTDTQYF. The CDR3 bases are TGTGCCAGCAGCTTAGACGGGCAGGGTACAGATACGCAGTATTTT.

This rearrangement joins TRBV3-1 (or the pseudogene TRBV3-2) to TRBJ1-4, with 8 bases matching TRBD1. The trim removed 3 bases at V and 7 bases at J, leaving 7 bases unmatched. The CDR3 spans 15 residues. In germline, CDR1 is LGHDT, CDR2 YNNKEL (reference sequence). CDR3 DNA: TGTGCCAGCAGCCATCAGGACAGGGCGGGTGAAAAACTGTTTTTT. Its protein is CASSHQDRAGEKLFF.

The sample holds a few counts of this clone. The chain combines TRBV5-1 with TRBJ1-1; 11 bases map to TRBD1. The CDR3 is 16 residues long. Germline V gives CDR1 SGHRS, CDR2 YFSETQ. The V segment lost 4 bases and the J segment 0 bases; nucleotides outside the gene matches: 5. The DNA for the CDR3 is TGCGCCAGCAGCGCGGACAGGGGGCTCATGAACACTGAAGCTTTCTTT. This gives the protein CASSADRGLMNTEAFF.

Written as DNA, the CDR3 is TGTGCCAGCAGCCAAGGCGGATACACTGAAGCTTTCTTT. Translating gives CASSQGGYTEAFF. The chain recombines TRBV4-2 with TRBJ1-1; unclear D gene. CDR3 length equals 13 residues. The germline gives CDR1 LGHNA, CDR2 YNFKEQ. The ends were cut back, 1 base at V and 3 bases at J, with 6 bases in the middle.

The chain uses TRBV5-5 and TRBJ1-3, with TRBD1 as a possible D gene (5 bases). This CDR3 is built from 16 residues. CDR1 is SGHKS and CDR2 is YYEKEE in the germline V gene (reference sequence). Trimming removed 0 bases at V and 0 bases at J, with 10 bases between. The CDR3 sequence is CASSLAGSNSGNTIYF. The CDR3 coding sequence is TGTGCCAGCAGCTTGGCAGGGTCCAACTCTGGAAACACCATATATTTT.

The V and J genes are TRBV7-2 and TRBJ1-1; D is perhaps TRBD1 (5 bases). Trimming left V 4 bases short and J 9 bases short, with 15 bases between. Germline lookup yields CDR1 SGHTA and CDR2 FQGNSA. The CDR3 is 13 amino acids. This CDR3 reads CASSSRDSKKAFF. CDR3 sequence (DNA): TGTGCCAGCAGCTCCCGGGACTCCAAGAAAGCTTTCTTT.

This clone appeared a single time. The chain carries TRBV7-8 and TRBJ1-1, with D possibly TRBD1 on 6 matching bases. Trimming removed 5 bases at V and 0 bases at J, with 13 bases between. Germline V lookup: CDR1 SGHVS, CDR2 FQNEAQ. The CDR3 has 15 residues. CDR3 region: CASSPRQVMNTEAFF. The CDR3 region has the DNA TGTGCCAGCAGCCCCCGACAGGTGATGAACACTGAAGCTTTCTTT.

This clone was found a few times. The CDR3, as DNA: TGTGCCAGCAGCTTAACTAGCGGGAGAGTAACAGATACGCAGTATTTT. Its protein product is CASSLTSGRVTDTQYF. The chain links TRBV7-9 to TRBJ2-3, with 11 nucleotides matching TRBD2. The CDR3 spans 16 residues. The germline V gene has CDR1 SEHNR and CDR2 FQNEAQ (reference sequence). Trimming at V came to 2 bases and at J to 3 bases, leaving 4 bases not matched to a gene.

The rearrangement links TRBV4-1 to TRBJ2-1, with 7 nucleotides matching TRBD2. V was pared by 2 bases and J by 4 bases, with 5 bases of the junction left unmatched. The CDR3 totals 15 residues. In germline, CDR1 is MGHRA, CDR2 YSYEKL. The chain's CDR3 is CASSQLAEEYNEQFF. The CDR3 DNA is TGCGCCAGCAGCCAACTAGCGGAAGAATACAATGAGCAGTTCTTC.

The chain carries TRBV19 and TRBJ2-7, with a possible D match to TRBD1 (6 bases). V was shortened by 8 bases and J by 4 bases, with 21 bases between the two germline ends. This CDR3 is 15 amino acids long. Germline assignment: CDR1 LNHDA and CDR2 SQIVND (reference sequence). CDR3 sequence: CASRNAPQGKYEQYV. The CDR3 DNA reads TGTGCCAGTCGTAACGCCCCACAGGGAAAATACGAGCAGTACGTC.

The chain combines TRBV27 with TRBJ1-6, with 9 nucleotides matching TRBD1. V dropped 5 bases and J dropped 7; count of bases not matched to a gene: 3. CDR3 length: 14 residues. Germline lookup yields CDR1 MNHEY and CDR2 SMNVEV (reference sequence). This chain's CDR3 is CASSVQGANSPLHF. The CDR3 nucleotides are TGTGCCAGCAGTGTACAGGGGGCCAATTCACCCCTCCACTTT.

V gene TRBV7-2 combines with J gene TRBJ2-3; 8 nucleotides match TRBD2. CDR1 and CDR2 (germline): SGHTA, FQGNSA. The CDR3 totals 19 residues. V shed 3 bases, J shed 2 bases, and the junction held 16 bases outside the gene matches. The CDR3 is CASSFSGGGGSPLTDTQYF. DNA of the CDR3: TGTGCCAGCAGCTTCTCCGGGGGGGGCGGGAGCCCTCTCACAGATACGCAGTATTTT.

The gene calls are TRBV7-5 and TRBJ2-7; the table's D gene call, TRBD2, was not cross checked with the DNA. TRBV7-5 is noted as a pseudogene. The CDR3 is made up of 14 amino acids. This CDR3 is CASSEERRLTEQYV. Here the CDR3 DNA reads TGTGCCAGCTCAGAGGAGCGGAGACTTACCGAGCAGTACGTC.

The table lists this clone with a count of one. The rearrangement uses TRBV14 and TRBJ2-1, with TRBD2 matching over 7 bases. This CDR3 spans 16 amino acids. CDR1 is SGHDN and CDR2 is FVKESK in the germline V gene. Unmatched junction bases numbered 4, after V lost 0 bases and J lost 2 bases. For the CDR3, the DNA is TGTGCCAGCAGCCAAGAAATGGCGGGGGCCTACAATGAGCAGTTCTTC. Amino acid sequence: CASSQEMAGAYNEQFF.

The chain combines TRBV6-5 with TRBJ1-1; a weak D match, TRBD1 (5 bases). V lost 0 bases, J lost 6 bases, and 5 bases lay in between. Per the germline V gene, CDR1 is MNHEY and CDR2 is SVGAGI. This CDR3 region has 12 residues. CDR3 DNA: TGTGCCAGCAGTTACTCAGGGGCTGAAGCTTTCTTT. Its translation: CASSYSGAEAFF.

This rearrangement joins TRBV7-2 to TRBJ2-7, with D perhaps TRBD2 (5 bases). The ends were cut back, 1 base at V and 5 bases at J, with 12 bases in the middle. This CDR3 has 14 amino acids. Germline V gene data show CDR1 as SGHTA and CDR2 as FQGNSA. Here the CDR3 DNA reads TGTGCCAGCAGCTTAGGAGGACTCCCCGACGAGCAGTACTTC. Translating gives CASSLGGLPDEQYF.

At least ten counts were recorded for this clone. The chain employs TRBV4-1 and TRBJ1-5; the D gene is possibly TRBD1 (6 bases). CDR1 and CDR2 (germline): MGHRA, YSYEKL. CDR3 length: 15 residues. V lost 4 bases and J lost 6, with 16 bases in between. The DNA of the CDR3 is TGCGCCAGCAGCCCCCTACCAGGGGAGAGTCAGCCCCAGCATTTT. Protein product: CASSPLPGESQPQHF.

This clone came up a few times. This rearrangement joins TRBV6-1 to TRBJ1-5; TRBD1 is a possible D gene (5 bases). This CDR3 has 14 residues. Per the germline V gene, CDR1 is MNHNS and CDR2 is SASEGT. Trimming cost V 2 bases and J 4 bases, with 9 bases left between them. CDR3 loop: CASSESGGNQPQHF. The CDR3 bases are TGTGCCAGCAGTGAAAGCGGGGGTAATCAGCCCCAGCATTTT.

V is TRBV7-2 and J is TRBJ2-3; maybe TRBD2 (5 bases). Between the trimmed V and J ends, which lost 1 base and 1 base, there was a span of 6 bases. CDR3 length: 14 amino acids. Germline assignment: CDR1 SGHTA and CDR2 FQGNSA. The DNA of the CDR3 is TGTGCCAGCAGCTTAGTGCGGGGCACAGATACGCAGTATTTT. Amino acid sequence: CASSLVRGTDTQYF.

V usage is TRBV20-1 and J usage is TRBJ1-1, with D maybe TRBD1 (5 bases). The CDR3 loop spans 11 amino acids. Trimming stripped 5 bases from V and 4 bases from J, with 8 bases between. CDR1 and CDR2 (germline): DFQATT, SNEGSKA (reference sequence). The CDR3 is CSAPQGTEAFF. The CDR3 region has the DNA TGCAGTGCTCCCCAGGGCACTGAAGCTTTCTTT.

This clone was seen only once. CDR3 residues: CASSEGTGPNLAKNIQYF. Here the CDR3 DNA reads TGCGCCAGCAGCGAAGGGACAGGGCCTAATCTAGCCAAAAACATTCAGTACTTC. The chain employs TRBV5-1 and TRBJ2-4; TRBD1 aligns across 9 bases. CDR3 size: 18 residues. Trimming removed 4 bases from V and 0 bases from J; junction bases left unmatched: 11. Germline V gene lookup returns CDR1 SGHRS and CDR2 YFSETQ.

The chain is built from TRBV12-5 and TRBJ1-2; 8 positions match TRBD1. The V and J ends lost 7 bases and 4 bases, in that order; junction bases with no gene match: 5. Looked up from germline, CDR1 is LGHNT and CDR2 is FRNRAP. The CDR3 runs 13 residues. CDR3 nucleotide sequence: TGTGCTAGTGCCCGGACAGGGTCCTATGGCTACACCTTC. It specifies CASARTGSYGYTF.

V gene TRBV7-8 combines with J gene TRBJ2-3; 12 bases line up with TRBD2. Germline CDR1 and CDR2: SGHVS and FQNEAQ. V trimming: 5 bases; J trimming: 6 bases; junction bases outside the gene matches: 3. The CDR3 length is 14 residues. CDR3 coding DNA: TGTGCCAGCAGCCGAGGACTAGCGGGGGATACGCAGTATTTT. It specifies CASSRGLAGDTQYF.

This chain uses TRBV5-4 with TRBJ1-1; 7 bases map to TRBD1. Germline CDR1 is SGHNT and CDR2 is YYREEE (reference sequence). V was pared by 2 bases and J by 3 bases, with 4 bases of the junction left unmatched. The CDR3 runs 14 residues. CDR3 coding DNA: TGTGCCAGCAGCTTCACAGGGGAGGACACTGAAGCTTTCTTT. Amino acids: CASSFTGEDTEAFF.